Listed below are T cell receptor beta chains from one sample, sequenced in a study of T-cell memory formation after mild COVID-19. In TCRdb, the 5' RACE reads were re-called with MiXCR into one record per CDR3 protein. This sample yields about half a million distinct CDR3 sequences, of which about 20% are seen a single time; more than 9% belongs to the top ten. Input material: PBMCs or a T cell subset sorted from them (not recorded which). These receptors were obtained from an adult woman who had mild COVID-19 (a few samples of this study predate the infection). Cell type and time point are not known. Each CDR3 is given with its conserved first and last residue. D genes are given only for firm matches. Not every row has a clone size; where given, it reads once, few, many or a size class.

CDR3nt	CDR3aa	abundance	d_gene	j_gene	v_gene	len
TGTGCCAGCAGCTTAGAAGCTAACAATGAGCAGTTCTTC	CASSLEANNEQFF	many	-	TRBJ2-1	TRBV11-2	13
TGTGCCAGCAGGCACACTAGCGGAGACGAGCAGTACTTC	CASRHTSGDEQYF	-	TRBD2	TRBJ2-7	TRBV27	13
TGCGCCAGCAGCCCCGGACAGGGGGCGTCAGCCGGGGAGCTGTTTTTT	CASSPGQGASAGELFF	few	TRBD1	TRBJ2-2	TRBV5-1	16
TGTGCCAGCAGACGACTAGCGGGAGACACCGGGGAGCTGTTTTTT	CASRRLAGDTGELFF	many	TRBD2	TRBJ2-2	TRBV6-2/TRBV6-3	15
TGTGAAAGTCGGGGAGGGACTGAAGCTTTCTTT	CESRGGTEAFF	few	-	TRBJ1-1	TRBV3-1	11
TGCGCCAGCAGCCAAGATCGGAATACTGGAAACACCATATATTTT	CASSQDRNTGNTIYF	-	-	TRBJ1-3	TRBV4-1	15
TGTGCCAGCAGTTTCCCGACCGGGGACACTGAAGCTTTCTTT	CASSFPTGDTEAFF	-	-	TRBJ1-1	TRBV12-3/TRBV12-4	14
TGTGCCACCAGCAGACCCGGGACAGGTTACAATGAGCAGTTCTTC	CATSRPGTGYNEQFF	few	TRBD1	TRBJ2-1	TRBV15	15
TGCAGCGTTGCGGGGCTCGGCTATGGCTACACCTTC	CSVAGLGYGYTF	-	-	TRBJ1-2	TRBV29-1	12
TGTGCCAGCAGGACGGACAGGGGGGATGGCTACACCTTC	CASRTDRGDGYTF	few	TRBD1	TRBJ1-2	TRBV6-5	13
TGCGCCAGCAGCCAAGGGCTAACCACCGGGGAGCTGTTTTTT	CASSQGLTTGELFF	-	-	TRBJ2-2	TRBV4-3	14
TGTGCCACCAGTGCGGGGGACCACACTGAAGCTTTCTTT	CATSAGDHTEAFF	few	-	TRBJ1-1	TRBV24-1	13
TGTGCCAGCAGCTTGCAGGGGGGGGTGGATACGCAGTATTTT	CASSLQGGVDTQYF	-	-	TRBJ2-3	TRBV7-3	14
TGCAGCGTTGATCGGGGCCCGATGAACACTGAAGCTTTCTTT	CSVDRGPMNTEAFF	few	-	TRBJ1-1	TRBV29-1	14
TGTGCCAGCAGTTTAAACCCCTGGGTAGTCCGGAAAGAGACCCAGTACTTC	CASSLNPWVVRKETQYF	few	-	TRBJ2-5	TRBV27	17
TGTGCCAGCAGTCCCCCGGGTCCCCGGCGTCTCGAGCAGTACTTC	CASSPPGPRRLEQYF	-	-	TRBJ2-7	TRBV12-3/TRBV12-4	15
TGCGCCAGCAGCTTCGAGGACGGGGGGCTCTACGAGCAGTACTTC	CASSFEDGGLYEQYF	few	-	TRBJ2-7	TRBV5-1	15
TGCAGTGCCCCGACTAGCGGGGGGGACACCGGGGAGCTGTTTTTT	CSAPTSGGDTGELFF	-	TRBD2	TRBJ2-2	TRBV20-1	15
TGTGCCAGCAGCCGACTAGCGGGAGCCGGCGCTCTCCAAGAGACCCAGTACTTC	CASSRLAGAGALQETQYF	-	TRBD2	TRBJ2-5	TRBV7-9	18
TGTGCGTCGGGGCGAGGCAATCAGCCCCAGCATTTT	CASGRGNQPQHF	-	-	TRBJ1-5	TRBV25-1	12
TGCGCCAGCAGCCCCGGTCAGGCGGGACTTCTGAACACTGAAGCTTTCTTT	CASSPGQAGLLNTEAFF	-	-	TRBJ1-1	TRBV5-1	17
TGCGCCAGCAGCCCCACAGGGGGTTACTACAATGAGCAGTTCTTC	CASSPTGGYYNEQFF	many	TRBD1	TRBJ2-1	TRBV5-1	15
TGTGCCAGCAGTGTACCGGGACAGGGTAAGAACGAGCAGTACTTC	CASSVPGQGKNEQYF	few	TRBD1	TRBJ2-7	TRBV2	15
TGTGCCAGCAGTTTACAGCGGGGGGGCCGGGGTGGCGAGCAGTACTTC	CASSLQRGGRGGEQYF	-	TRBD2	TRBJ2-7	TRBV12-3/TRBV12-4	16